The clone carrying this T cell receptor beta chain was picked up one time. Antigen unknown. With the Oncomine TCR Beta short-read assay, DNA from cultured CD4+ T cells was sequenced. In TCRdb, the PCR reads were re-called with MiXCR into one record per CDR3 protein. The repertoire consists of about 16,000 distinct CDR3 sequences, with 48% occurring once and the leading ten covering approximately 4.4%. The data derive from a study of vaccination and CD4 T cells after COVID-19. As for the study in general: Convalescent participants consisted of six males and four females, two being Hispanic.

The CDR3 spans 14 residues. Germline CDR1 reads SGDLS; CDR2 reads YYNGEE. The treatment: roughly 10-day PBMC culture with coronavirus spike peptide pools or control peptides (ViraFEST assay). IL-2 at around 10 IU/ml and peptide pools at approximately 10 ug/ml were added to PBMCs cultured at a few million per well. The receptor was isolated from a human donor who had recovered from COVID-19. The sequencing here drew on CD4+ T cells from blood, cultured in vitro, taken before SARS-CoV-2 vaccination. The rearrangement links TRBV9 to TRBJ2-1; D remains unclear. Judging by the DNA end, TRBJ2-7 fits better; the J call may be wrong. The CDR3 DNA reads TGTGCCAGCAGCGTAGCTTACGGTTCCTACGAGCAGTACTTC. It translates to CASSVAYGSYEQYF.